What follows describes a single T cell receptor beta chain. This specimen comes from a study of shared clonotypes between healthy human individuals. The V and J ends lost 6 bases and 3 bases respectively, with 23 bases between them. This CDR3 comprises 17 residues. Germline CDR1 is KGHSH and CDR2 is LQKENI. It was at deep level that the assay was run. TCRdb keeps only in-frame clones here, not all; method: immunoSEQ multiplex PCR. The sample has about 1.1 million clones, 77% seen once; the top ten hold roughly 0.83%. The sequence was obtained from a man aged 18 to 35 in good health. Some clones in this sample may be carry-over from other donors' samples. Sequenced: memory CD4+ T cells from PBMCs. Indicated subset: CD45RA-negative fraction. This rearrangement joins TRBV18 to TRBJ1-1, with unresolved D. The chain's CDR3 is CASSSIFSGSGDTEAFF. The DNA of the CDR3 is TGTGCCAGCTCCTCGATTTTCTCTGGCTCTGGGGACACTGAAGCTTTCTTT.